These 29 T cell receptor beta chains were sequenced from one sample in a study of T cell changes during pregnancy in multiple sclerosis (dated by TCRdb to between 2018 and 2021). Library preparation was by the immunoSEQ multiplex PCR assay. TCRdb carries this immuneACCESS record with in-frame sequences only. Its versions omit some clonotypes, under half of them owing to an unresolved V gene in the studies checked, with the rest unexplained. The sample table lists around 68,000 clones, around 92% of them with a count of one. Roughly 2% of the sample comes from the top ten. This sample comprised peripheral blood, obtained in the third trimester of pregnancy. These receptors were taken from a female donor in good health, enrolled as a control in a pregnancy study.

V usage is TRBV4-1 and J usage is TRBJ2-2; D is possibly TRBD2 (6 bases). The CDR3 contains 15 residues. The germline V and J ends were trimmed by 3 bases and 5 bases, with 13 bases remaining between them. Germline V gene lookup returns CDR1 MGHRA and CDR2 YSYEKL. The CDR3 DNA reads TGCGCCAGCAGCCACGTGACTAGTATTACCGGGGAGCTGTTTTTT. It codes for CASSHVTSITGELFF.

This chain joins TRBV11-2 and TRBJ2-7, with a weak D call TRBD2 (7 bases). The CDR3 consists of 17 residues. The ends were cut back, 5 bases at V and 0 bases at J, with 20 bases in the middle. Germline assignment: CDR1 SGHAT and CDR2 FQNNGV. DNA for the CDR3: TGTGCCAGCAGCGGACGAACGGGGGGCATATACTCCTACGAGCAGTACTTC. It encodes CASSGRTGGIYSYEQYF.

The genes are TRBV7-2 and TRBJ1-2; D is undetermined. The V and J ends lost 5 bases and 4 bases respectively, with 14 bases between them. This CDR3 region has 14 residues. The germline V gene encodes CDR1 SGHTA and CDR2 FQGNSA. The CDR3 nucleotides are TGTGCCAGCAGCACTCCACAGTTAACCTATGGCTACACCTTC. Translation: CASSTPQLTYGYTF.

The chain is built from TRBV20-1 and TRBJ1-2; D gene uncertain. The germline gives CDR1 DFQATT, CDR2 SNEGSKA (reference sequence). The CDR3 extends over 11 amino acids. V gave up 2 bases and J gave up 8 bases, with 9 bases separating them. The CDR3 loop is CSARPPEGYTF. CDR3 DNA: TGCAGTGCTAGACCCCCCGAGGGCTACACCTTC.

The chain employs TRBV9 and TRBJ1-1; 7 bases are shared with TRBD1. With V trimmed by 4 bases and J by 7 bases, 7 bases remained unmatched. Germline V gives CDR1 SGDLS, CDR2 YYNGEE. The CDR3 consists of 13 residues. The CDR3 region is CASSPPQGFEAFF. The DNA for the CDR3 is TGTGCCAGCAGCCCCCCACAGGGGTTTGAAGCTTTCTTT.

The chain employs TRBV11-2 and TRBJ2-3; TRBD2 aligns across 8 bases. The CDR3 runs 17 residues. V lost 6 bases to trimming and J lost 2 bases; unmatched junction nucleotides: 13. Germline V gene data show CDR1 as SGHAT and CDR2 as FQNNGV. CDR3 coding DNA: TGTGCCAGCAGTCCCCGAATAGTAGCGGGGCACACAGATACGCAGTATTTT. As protein: CASSPRIVAGHTDTQYF. Supplemented by reference TRBV11-2 and TRBJ2-3, the full variable domain reads EAGVAQSPRYKIIEKRQSVAFWCNPISGHATLYWYQQILGQGPKLLIQFQNNGVVDDSQLPKDRFSAERLKGVDSTLKIQPAKLEDSAVYLCASSPRIVAGHTDTQYFGPGTRLTVL.

The rearrangement links TRBV9 to TRBJ2-5, with D perhaps TRBD2 (7 bases). The CDR3 length is 15 residues. Looked up from germline, CDR1 is SGDLS and CDR2 is YYNGEE. Between the trimmed V and J ends, which lost 0 bases and 5 bases, there was a span of 14 bases. The CDR3 spells CASSVGGGGFETQYF. The CDR3, as DNA: TGTGCCAGCAGCGTAGGTGGGGGGGGCTTTGAGACCCAGTACTTC.

The chain combines TRBV5-1 with TRBJ2-7, with TRBD1 identical over 7 bases. This CDR3 comprises 14 residues. Trimming removed 4 bases from V and 2 bases from J; junction bases left unmatched: 6. Germline V gives CDR1 SGHRS, CDR2 YFSETQ. CDR3 protein: CASSPRQGPYEQYF. As DNA, the CDR3 is TGCGCCAGCAGCCCCCGACAGGGCCCCTACGAGCAGTACTTC.

V gene TRBV5-1 combines with J gene TRBJ2-1; 9 nucleotides line up with TRBD2. Losses at the gene ends were 4 bases for V and 4 bases for J; bases not matched to a gene: 12. Germline CDR1 is SGHRS and CDR2 is YFSETQ. The CDR3 extends over 17 amino acids. The CDR3 protein is CASSPLLSGGPYNEQFF. CDR3 nucleotide sequence: TGCGCCAGCAGCCCCCTGCTTAGCGGGGGCCCTTACAATGAGCAGTTCTTC.

CDR3 region: CASSQTRGYGYTF. CDR3 DNA: TGCGCCAGCAGCCAAACCAGGGGCTATGGCTACACCTTC. The chain employs TRBV4-1 and TRBJ1-2; a possible D gene is TRBD1 (6 bases). Trimming took off 2 bases at V and 4 bases at J, with 8 bases between the two ends. The CDR3 contains 13 residues. CDR1 is MGHRA and CDR2 is YSYEKL in the germline V gene.

This chain links TRBV9 with TRBJ2-1; TRBD2 is a possible D gene (7 bases). Germline-derived CDR1 and CDR2 are SGDLS and YYNGEE. CDR3 size: 15 residues. The V and J ends lost 0 bases and 6 bases respectively, with 13 bases between them. The CDR3 DNA reads TGTGCCAGCAGCGTAGCTCAGGGAGGGGGCAATGAGCAGTTCTTC. Translated: CASSVAQGGGNEQFF. Full variable domain (outside the CDR3, taken from reference TRBV9 and TRBJ2-1): DSGVTQTPKHLITATGQRVTLRCSPRSGDLSVYWYQQSLDQGLQFLIQYYNGEERAKGNILERFSAQQFPDLHSELNLSSLELGDSALYFCASSVAQGGGNEQFFGPGTRLTVL.

This chain joins TRBV6-5 and TRBJ2-7; possibly TRBD1 for D (5 bases). CDR1 and CDR2 (germline): MNHEY, SVGAGI. Trimming shortened V by 6 bases and J by 7 bases, and 16 bases separated the two germline ends. This CDR3 has 13 residues. In nucleotides, the CDR3 is TGTGCCAGCAGCACTGGGCAGGGTGGAGAGCAGTACTTC. As protein: CASSTGQGGEQYF.

The gene calls are TRBV29-1 and TRBJ2-1; TRBD2 aligns across 8 bases. CDR1 and CDR2 (germline): SQVTM, ANQGSEA. V lost 3 bases, J lost 3 bases, and 1 base stayed unmatched. The CDR3 totals 13 residues. CDR3 loop: CSVDAGGYNEQFF. CDR3 nucleotide sequence: TGCAGCGTTGATGCGGGGGGCTACAATGAGCAGTTCTTC.

The gene calls are TRBV5-6 and TRBJ2-7; D perhaps matches TRBD1 (5 bases). Germline assignment: CDR1 SGHDT and CDR2 YYEEEE. V was shortened by 1 base and J by 5 bases, with 19 bases between the two germline ends. CDR3 length: 16 amino acids. In DNA form, the CDR3 reads TGTGCCAGCAGCTTGTACTCACTGGGGCCTGGGGACGAGCAGTACTTC. As protein: CASSLYSLGPGDEQYF. Together with reference TRBV5-6 and TRBJ2-7, the CDR3 gives the full variable domain: DAGVTQSPTHLIKTRGQQVTLRCSPKSGHDTVSWYQQALGQGPQFIFQYYEEEERQRGNFPDRFSGHQFPNYSSELNVNALLLGDSALYLCASSLYSLGPGDEQYFGPGTRLTVT.

The chain employs TRBV5-1 and TRBJ1-2; 10 positions match TRBD1. Germline CDR1 and CDR2: SGHRS and YFSETQ. CDR3 length equals 16 residues. J lost 3 bases, V lost 3 bases, and 8 bases had no gene match. The CDR3, as DNA: TGCGCCAGCAGCTCCCCGGACAGGGGGGAGTACTATGGCTACACCTTC. Protein product: CASSSPDRGEYYGYTF.

A single count supports this clone. The V call is TRBV11-3, the J call TRBJ2-2; 7 bases are shared with TRBD2. Germline CDR1 is SGHNT and CDR2 is YENEEA. This CDR3 region has 15 residues. The V segment lost 8 bases and the J segment 0 bases; nucleotides outside the gene matches: 6. This chain's CDR3 is CASSAGGTNTGELFF. The CDR3 bases are TGTGCCAGCTCCGCCGGGGGGACGAACACCGGGGAGCTGTTTTTT.

This clone was picked up one time. The V gene is TRBV30, the J gene TRBJ1-1, with 8 bases lining up with TRBD1. The junction had 3 bases not matched to a gene; V was cut back by 7 bases and J by 5 bases. CDR3 size: 11 residues. Germline V gives CDR1 GTSNPN, CDR2 SVGIG (reference sequence). CDR3 amino acids: CALQGGTEAFF. The CDR3 DNA sequence: TGTGCCTTACAGGGGGGGACTGAAGCTTTCTTT.

This clone showed up just a few times. The gene calls are TRBV4-2 and TRBJ1-4; D may be TRBD1 (5 bases). Germline CDR1 LGHNA, CDR2 YNFKEQ. With 7 bases removed from V and 5 bases from J, the gap between germline ends came to 11 bases. CDR3 length: 13 residues. The CDR3 region has the DNA TGTGCCAGCACAGGGTCTCAGAATGAAAAACTGTTTTTT. Its translation: CASTGSQNEKLFF.

The V call is TRBV9, the J call TRBJ2-2; tentatively, D is TRBD1 (5 bases). The germline gives CDR1 SGDLS, CDR2 YYNGEE. The CDR3 is made up of 14 amino acids. V dropped 4 bases and J dropped 3 bases, with 10 bases sitting between them. CDR3 bases: TGTGCCAGCAGCATACGACAGTACACCGGGGAGCTGTTTTTT. Translating gives CASSIRQYTGELFF.

This sequence joins TRBV2 and TRBJ2-2; the D gene is possibly TRBD2 (5 bases). Germline V gene data show CDR1 as SNHLY and CDR2 as FYNNEI. CDR3 size: 15 residues. V shed 4 bases and J shed 6 bases, with 15 bases lying between them. CDR3 sequence reads: CASSVRASKAGELFF. The CDR3 DNA reads TGTGCCAGCAGTGTAAGGGCTAGCAAGGCCGGGGAGCTGTTTTTT.

The V gene is TRBV11-2, the J gene TRBJ2-7, with D hard to call. The V end was cut by 5 bases, the J end by 1 base, with 6 bases between. The CDR3 is made up of 12 amino acids. Germline CDR1 SGHAT, CDR2 FQNNGV. CDR3 region: CASSPSSYEQYF. CDR3 DNA: TGTGCCAGCAGCCCCTCTTCCTACGAGCAGTACTTC.

The V and J genes are TRBV9 and TRBJ2-7; tentatively, D is TRBD1 (6 bases). Germline CDR1 reads SGDLS; CDR2 reads YYNGEE. The CDR3 covers 16 residues. Trimming removed 0 bases from V and 2 bases from J, with 15 bases in between. The CDR3 loop reads CASSVEGRGTTYEQYF. CDR3 nucleotide sequence: TGTGCCAGCAGCGTAGAGGGCAGGGGAACGACCTACGAGCAGTACTTC.

This chain uses TRBV6-1 with TRBJ1-4, with D hard to call. CDR3 length equals 15 residues. Germline CDR1 MNHNS, CDR2 SASEGT. Trimming pared 2 bases from V and 0 bases from J, leaving 7 bases between. CDR3 residues: CASSENTATNEKLFF. CDR3 nucleotide sequence: TGTGCCAGCAGTGAAAACACAGCAACTAATGAAAAACTGTTTTTT.

This chain uses TRBV5-1 with TRBJ1-1; possible D gene TRBD1, 5 bases. Trimming stripped 1 base from V and 11 bases from J, with 12 bases between. This CDR3 comprises 12 residues. In germline, CDR1 is SGHRS, CDR2 YFSETQ. In nucleotides, the CDR3 is TGCGCCAGCAGCTTGAGGCAGGGTGAGGCTTTCTTT. Its protein product is CASSLRQGEAFF.

The chain recombines TRBV5-1 with TRBJ2-7, with 11 positions matching TRBD2. The ends lost 5 bases at V and 0 bases at J; junction bases unmatched: 7. Germline assignment: CDR1 SGHRS and CDR2 YFSETQ. The CDR3 sequence is 16 residues long. CDR3 loop: CASRDSSGGSSYEQYF. CDR3 DNA: TGCGCCAGCAGGGATTCTAGCGGGGGGAGCTCCTACGAGCAGTACTTC.

The chain employs TRBV15 and TRBJ1-2, with 8 bases lining up with TRBD1. Looked up from germline, CDR1 is LNHNV and CDR2 is YYDKDF (reference sequence). The trim removed 0 bases at V and 11 bases at J, leaving 2 bases unmatched. The CDR3 contains 12 residues. For the CDR3, the DNA is TGTGCCACCAGCAGAGAGGACAGGGTTTACACCTTC. Its protein is CATSREDRVYTF. The variable domain in full, completed from reference TRBV15 and TRBJ1-2, reads DAMVIQNPRYQVTQFGKPVTLSCSQTLNHNVMYWYQQKSSQAPKLLFHYYDKDFNNEADTPDNFQSRRPNTSFCFLDIRSPGLGDTAMYLCATSREDRVYTFGSGTRLTVV.

This chain links TRBV6-1 with TRBJ2-3; the D is unclear. The germline V gene encodes CDR1 MNHNS and CDR2 SASEGT. This CDR3 is 14 amino acids long. V was cut by 2 bases and J by 5 bases, with 11 bases left in between. The CDR3 sequence is CASSESGRRDTQYF. The CDR3 DNA reads TGTGCCAGCAGTGAATCCGGCCGGAGAGATACGCAGTATTTT.

The chain links TRBV6-5 to TRBJ2-7, with 11 bases matching TRBD2. CDR3 length: 13 residues. V was clipped by 6 bases and J by 4 bases; unmatched bases: 2. Germline CDR1 reads MNHEY; CDR2 reads SVGAGI. CDR3 in amino acids: CASRTSGTYEQYF. For the CDR3, the DNA is TGTGCCAGCAGGACTAGCGGGACGTACGAGCAGTACTTC.

This chain connects TRBV29-1 to TRBJ2-4; no clear D. The CDR3 is 10 amino acids. Germline V gene lookup returns CDR1 SQVTM and CDR2 ANQGSEA. With 4 bases removed from V and 14 bases from J, the gap between germline ends came to 12 bases. The CDR3 here is CSVGRRYKYF. The CDR3 coding sequence is TGCAGCGTTGGCAGGCGTTATAAGTACTTC. Full variable domain (missing parts from reference TRBV29-1 and TRBJ2-4): SAVISQKPSRDICQRGTSLTIQCQVDSQVTMMFWYRQQPGQSLTLIATANQGSEATYESGFVIDKFPISRPNLTFSTLTVSNMSPEDSSIYLCSVGRRYKYFGAGTRLSVL.